These 14 T cell receptor beta chains were sequenced from one sample in a study of shared clonotypes between healthy human individuals (dated by TCRdb to between 2020 and 2021). Libraries came from the immunoSEQ multiplex PCR assay. Entries here come from immuneACCESS through TCRdb and include only in-frame sequences with V and J called. Some clones fail to appear in such tables; in the studies checked, an unresolved V gene covers under half of the shortfall, and the cause of the remainder is unknown. For this sample there are millions of clones; 80% to 95% appear just once. About 0.41% of the sample goes to the ten largest clones. Source material: naive CD4+ T cells from PBMCs. Sample cell subset or site, as interpreted from the label and publication: CD45RA+ positively selected. These receptors originate from a young man in good health. Some clones in this sample may be carry-over from other donors' samples.

This clone was counted a single time. The gene calls are TRBV2 and TRBJ2-7, with a tentative D call TRBD1 (6 bases). V lost 3 bases and J 2 bases, leaving 11 bases between the germline ends. The CDR3 loop spans 14 amino acids. CDR1 SNHLY and CDR2 FYNNEI come from the germline V gene. This chain's CDR3 is CASSDQGLPYEQYF. The CDR3 bases are TGTGCCAGCAGTGATCAGGGGCTCCCCTACGAGCAGTACTTC.

This sequence joins TRBV25-1 and TRBJ2-5; the D is unclear. The end of the DNA aligns better with TRBJ2-7, so the J call may be wrong. The CDR3 covers 12 residues. The germline gives CDR1 MGHDK, CDR2 SYGVNS. The CDR3 loop is CASSVVGYEQYF. For the CDR3, the DNA is TGTGCCAGCAGTGTGGTGGGCTACGAGCAGTACTTC.

Comment on this clone: The sample holds other DNA sequences that translate to the same CDR3. V is TRBV11-3 and J is TRBJ2-3; D is unclear. From germline, CDR1 is SGHNT and CDR2 YENEEA. CDR3 size: 13 residues. Between the trimmed V and J ends, which lost 1 base and 6 bases, there was a span of 8 bases. The DNA of the CDR3 is TGTGCCAGCAGCTTAGGGGTGGGCGATACGCAGTATTTT. It translates to CASSLGVGDTQYF.

This clone was counted once. The rearrangement uses TRBV6-1 and TRBJ2-7; D is unresolved. The CDR3 is 15 amino acids. V was pared by 1 base and J by 4 bases, with 14 bases between. CDR1 MNHNS and CDR2 SASEGT come from the germline V gene. CDR3 sequence: CASSEGAGIIYEQYF. The CDR3 DNA reads as TGTGCCAGCAGTGAAGGGGCAGGAATTATATACGAGCAGTACTTC.

DNA of the CDR3: TGTGCCAGCAGTTACTCGTTCAGGGAAGAGACCCAGTACTTC. Residues: CASSYSFREETQYF. The chain employs TRBV6-5 and TRBJ2-5; the D gene is possibly TRBD1 (5 bases). This CDR3 is built from 14 residues. CDR1 is MNHEY, CDR2 SVGAGI, per germline. V lost 0 bases and J lost 3, with 8 bases in between.

This chain connects TRBV2 to TRBJ1-5; the D is unclear. Per germline, CDR1 SNHLY and CDR2 FYNNEI. The CDR3 has 13 residues. Trimming removed 3 bases from V and 4 bases from J, with 7 bases in between. The CDR3 nucleotides read TGTGCCAGCAGTGATGTGGGGAATCAGCCCCAGCATTTT. It specifies CASSDVGNQPQHF.

The chain combines TRBV6-5 with TRBJ2-7; 8 positions match TRBD2. The CDR3 spans 14 residues. The germline V gene has CDR1 MNHEY and CDR2 SVGAGI. Germline trimming cut 6 bases from V and 2 bases from J; bases unmatched to any gene: 6. The CDR3 region is CASSKTSGPYEQYF. Written as DNA, the CDR3 is TGTGCCAGCAGCAAAACTAGCGGACCCTACGAGCAGTACTTC.

The rearrangement uses TRBV5-4 and TRBJ2-5, with 7 positions matching TRBD2. The end of the DNA is better explained by TRBJ2-7, so the J call may be wrong. The CDR3 extends over 14 amino acids. Germline CDR1 reads SGHNT; CDR2 reads YYREEE (reference sequence). CDR3 residues: CASSLVGRDYEQYF. The CDR3 DNA reads TGTGCCAGCAGCTTGGTAGGGAGGGACTACGAGCAGTACTTC.

Worth noting for this clone: The same CDR3 is also encoded by other DNA sequences in this sample. The chain combines TRBV5-1 with TRBJ2-1; 12 bases match TRBD2. Germline assignment: CDR1 SGHRS and CDR2 YFSETQ. V lost 0 bases to trimming and J lost 4 bases; unmatched junction nucleotides: 5. The CDR3 is 17 residues long. In nucleotides, the CDR3 is TGCGCCAGCAGCTTGGGACTAGCGGGAGCCGCGTACAATGAGCAGTTCTTC. This encodes CASSLGLAGAAYNEQFF.

The chain recombines TRBV18 with TRBJ1-2, with a possible D match to TRBD1 (6 bases). CDR1 KGHSH and CDR2 LQKENI come from the germline V gene. V shed 3 bases and J shed 6 bases, with 20 bases lying between them. CDR3 size: 16 residues. This CDR3 is CASSPVGTTSLHGYTF. The CDR3 DNA reads as TGTGCCAGCTCACCGGTGGGGACAACCTCTCTCCATGGCTACACCTTC.

The chain combines TRBV29-1 with TRBJ2-3; 11 nucleotides line up with TRBD2. V was clipped by 4 bases and J by 3 bases; unmatched bases: 15. From germline, CDR1 is SQVTM and CDR2 ANQGSEA. The length of the CDR3 is 18 residues. As DNA, the CDR3 is TGCAGCGTTGCTTTAGGGGCTAGCGGGAGGTATAGGACAGATACGCAGTATTTT. Its translation is CSVALGASGRYRTDTQYF.

In this sample, this clone turned up once. The rearrangement uses TRBV10-3 and TRBJ1-6, with TRBD1 as a possible D gene (6 bases). Between the trimmed V and J ends, which lost 5 bases and 5 bases, there was a span of 13 bases. The CDR3 covers 15 residues. In germline, CDR1 is ENHRY, CDR2 SYGVKD. Here the CDR3 DNA reads TGTGCCATCAGTAGGGGGACGGTGAATAATTCACCCCTCCACTTT. Protein: CAISRGTVNNSPLHF.

The chain employs TRBV25-1 and TRBJ1-5; D unresolved. The CDR3 spans 13 residues. The ends were cut back, 1 base at V and 1 base at J, with 2 bases in the middle. The germline gives CDR1 MGHDK, CDR2 SYGVNS. The CDR3 DNA follows: TGTGCCAGCAGTGAATCAAGCAATCAGCCCCAGCATTTT. Translated, it gives CASSESSNQPQHF.

This sequence joins TRBV12-5 and TRBJ2-1; unclear D gene. The V end was cut by 1 base, the J end by 6 bases, with 7 bases between. CDR3 length equals 13 residues. Germline loops: CDR1 LGHNT, CDR2 FRNRAP. The CDR3 loop reads CASGLDPLNEQFF. DNA for the CDR3: TGTGCTAGTGGTTTGGATCCGCTCAATGAGCAGTTCTTC.